The 19 T cell receptor beta chains below come from one sample, sequenced in a study of blood T cell repertoires in COVID-19. Profiling relied on immunoSEQ multiplex PCR, and the TCRdb table lists in-frame clones only, not all of them. The table lists 200,000 to 250,000 clones, around nine tenths of them singletons. Source material: peripheral blood. All receptors come from a woman aged 18-29 years who had recovered from COVID-19.

This clone has only a few counts. The J gene is TRBJ2-2, the V gene TRBV30; perhaps TRBD1 as D (6 bases). Trimming took off 2 bases at V and 6 bases at J, with 10 bases between the two ends. Germline V CDR1 and CDR2: GTSNPN, SVGIG (reference sequence). The CDR3 is 13 residues long. CDR3 nucleotide sequence: TGTGCCTGGAGTAATAACAGGGCCGGGGAGCTGTTTTTT. Residues: CAWSNNRAGELFF.

The chain joins TRBV29-1 to TRBJ2-7; TRBD1 matches at 8 bases. In germline, CDR1 is SQVTM, CDR2 ANQGSEA. Trimming cost V 5 bases and J 2 bases; bases outside gene matches: 5. The CDR3 runs to 13 residues. The CDR3 nucleotides read TGCAGCGTTCCCGGACAGGGCCCCTACGAGCAGTACTTC. Its translation: CSVPGQGPYEQYF.

This sequence joins TRBV18 and TRBJ1-2; 7 nucleotides line up with TRBD1. The CDR3 length is 15 residues. Trimming cost V 2 bases and J 2 bases; bases outside gene matches: 5. Germline V gives CDR1 KGHSH, CDR2 LQKENI. The CDR3 coding sequence is TGTGCCAGCTCACCAGAGACAGGGATCAACTATGGCTACACCTTC. Its protein is CASSPETGINYGYTF.

The V call is TRBV29-1, the J call TRBJ2-3, with 8 nucleotides matching TRBD1. The CDR3 is 15 amino acids. V shed 3 bases, J shed 2 bases, and the junction held 7 bases outside the gene matches. The germline CDR1 and CDR2 sequences are SQVTM and ANQGSEA. The CDR3 DNA follows: TGCAGCGTTGACTTTTTGGACAGGGTCACAGATACGCAGTATTTT. It codes for CSVDFLDRVTDTQYF.

J is TRBJ2-7 and V is TRBV11-2; D not certain. The CDR3 length is 14 residues. V lost 3 bases and J 3 bases, leaving 12 bases between the germline ends. The germline CDR1 and CDR2 sequences are SGHAT and FQNNGV. Written as DNA, the CDR3 is TGTGCCAGCAGCTTTGTCGGCAGGCTCTACGAGCAGTACTTC. Translating gives CASSFVGRLYEQYF.

The chain couples TRBV25-1 to TRBJ2-1; a possible D gene is TRBD2 (6 bases). Germline-derived CDR1 and CDR2 are MGHDK and SYGVNS. CDR3 length: 17 amino acids. Between the trimmed V and J ends, which lost 6 bases and 3 bases, there was a span of 21 bases. This CDR3 reads CASSQQKGLSLYNEQFF. The CDR3, as DNA: TGTGCCAGCAGCCAACAAAAGGGACTCTCCCTCTACAATGAGCAGTTCTTC.

This sequence joins TRBV6-5 and TRBJ2-3; D remains unclear. The V end was cut by 5 bases, the J end by 6 bases, with 9 bases between. Germline CDR1 MNHEY, CDR2 SVGAGI. The CDR3 has 12 residues. CDR3 amino acids: CASSKPADTQYF. The DNA of the CDR3 is TGTGCCAGCAGTAAACCCGCGGATACGCAGTATTTT.

The gene calls are TRBV24-1 and TRBJ2-7; maybe TRBD2 (7 bases). Germline loops: CDR1 KGHDR, CDR2 SFDVKD. V was cut by 3 bases and J by 5 bases, with 13 bases left in between. The CDR3 extends over 14 amino acids. In nucleotides, the CDR3 is TGTGCCACCAGTGATGGGGGGGCCTACGACGAGCAGTACTTC. Its translation: CATSDGGAYDEQYF.

V gene TRBV4-1 combines with J gene TRBJ2-5, with D perhaps matching TRBD2 (6 bases). The V gene lost 4 bases and the J gene lost 2 bases, with 17 bases spanning the gap. This CDR3 contains 16 residues. Looked up from germline, CDR1 is MGHRA and CDR2 is YSYEKL. The CDR3 loop reads CASSPTGERVQETQYF. The DNA of the CDR3 is TGCGCCAGCAGCCCCACTGGGGAGCGGGTGCAAGAGACCCAGTACTTC.

V gene TRBV6-5 combines with J gene TRBJ1-1; possible D gene TRBD1, 5 bases. Germline V gene sequence: CDR1 MNHEY, CDR2 SVGAGI. This CDR3 spans 12 amino acids. V lost 7 bases and J 10 bases, leaving 16 bases between the germline ends. CDR3 in amino acids: CASTLGGTLAFF. CDR3 nucleotides: TGTGCCAGCACCTTGGGGGGAACACTAGCTTTCTTT.

This sequence joins TRBV6-5 and TRBJ2-2, with D perhaps TRBD1 (6 bases). The CDR3 loop spans 14 amino acids. V was shortened by 6 bases and J by 1 base, with 9 bases between the two germline ends. Germline V gives CDR1 MNHEY, CDR2 SVGAGI. The CDR3 DNA is TGTGCCAGCAGGCCGACAGGGAACACCGGGGAGCTGTTTTTT. Its protein is CASRPTGNTGELFF.

The chain is built from TRBV5-1 and TRBJ2-1; TRBD1 matches at 7 bases. In germline, CDR1 is SGHRS, CDR2 YFSETQ. The CDR3 extends over 15 amino acids. J gave up 5 bases and V 6 bases, and 11 bases lay outside the gene matches. The DNA for the CDR3 is TGCGCCAGCAACATGGGAGACAGGGCCAACAATGAGCAGTTCTTC. Amino acids: CASNMGDRANNEQFF.

The gene calls are TRBV7-5 and TRBJ2-7; TRBD2 is taken as the D call from the table, unchecked against the DNA. TRBV7-5 has pseudogene status. The CDR3 is 16 residues long. CDR3 nucleotides: TGTGCCAGAAGCTACCGGACTAGCGGGGACATCTCACAGCGGTACTTC. Translating it yields CARSYRTSGDISQRYF.

The CDR3 is CASSLLASGYSYEQYF. The CDR3 coding sequence is TGTGCCAGCAGTTTATTGGCTAGCGGGTACTCCTACGAGCAGTACTTC. The chain couples TRBV27 to TRBJ2-7; TRBD2 agrees at 8 bases. With V trimmed by 1 base and J by 0 bases, 5 bases remained unmatched. The CDR3 covers 16 residues. CDR1 and CDR2 (germline): MNHEY, SMNVEV (reference sequence).

As to this clone: The sample has other DNA sequences that encode this CDR3 too. The genes are TRBV4-1 and TRBJ1-5, with D possibly being TRBD1 (5 bases). Trimming took 0 bases from V and 7 from J, leaving 10 bases between them. In germline, CDR1 is MGHRA, CDR2 YSYEKL. CDR3 length: 14 amino acids. CDR3 DNA: TGCGCCAGCAGCCAAGAGCAGGGCCGCCAGCCCCAGCATTTT. Amino acids: CASSQEQGRQPQHF.

This chain joins TRBV7-7 and TRBJ2-2, with 16 bases that match TRBD2. J was trimmed by 0 bases and V by 5 bases; bases with no gene match: 3. There are 18 residues in the CDR3. The germline V gene encodes CDR1 SSHAT and CDR2 FNYEAQ (reference sequence). CDR3 DNA sequence: TGTGCCAGCAGCCAGGGACTAGCGGGAGGGTCGAACACCGGGGAGCTGTTTTTT. Its protein is CASSQGLAGGSNTGELFF.

The chain joins TRBV9 to TRBJ1-3; no clear D. Germline lookup yields CDR1 SGDLS and CDR2 YYNGEE. CDR3 length: 14 amino acids. Trimming left V 0 bases short and J 1 base short, with 5 bases between. The CDR3 region has the DNA TGTGCCAGCAGCGTAGCCTATTCTGGAAACACCATATATTTT. Its protein is CASSVAYSGNTIYF.

This clone was counted between two and nine times. This chain connects TRBV6-4 to TRBJ1-1; 8 positions match TRBD1. Unmatched junction bases numbered 4, after V lost 3 bases and J lost 7 bases. Germline values: CDR1 MRHNA, CDR2 SNTAGT. This CDR3 contains 13 residues. For the CDR3, the DNA is TGTGCCAGCAGTGAGGAGGGGACAGGTGAAGCTTTCTTT. Amino acid sequence: CASSEEGTGEAFF.

This clone appeared a single time. The chain has TRBV7-9 and TRBJ1-1; D remains ambiguous. From germline, CDR1 is SEHNR and CDR2 FQNEAQ (reference sequence). This CDR3 is built from 15 residues. V lost 5 bases and J 2 bases, leaving 15 bases between the germline ends. CDR3 in DNA: TGTGCCAGCAGCGAGGGAGAGCCCGAAAACACTGAAGCTTTCTTT. Translated: CASSEGEPENTEAFF.